This TCR beta chain stems from a study of shared clonotypes between healthy human individuals. Using immunoSEQ multiplex PCR, the repertoire was profiled, and TCRdb retains in-frame clones only, with some absent. Of about a million clones in the sample, about 75% were seen once. J lost 2 bases, V lost 4 bases, and 7 bases had no gene match. From germline, CDR1 is SGHRS and CDR2 YFSETQ. The CDR3 extends over 16 amino acids. The V gene is TRBV5-1, the J gene TRBJ2-2, with TRBD2 matching 8 bases. Sequenced sample: memory CD4+ T cells sorted from blood. The subset is: CD45RA-negative fraction. The receptor's source is a man between 18 and 35 years old in good health. DNA of the CDR3: TGCGCCAGCAGCCATTCCGGGACTAGAAACACCGGGGAGCTGTTTTTT. Translation gives CASSHSGTRNTGELFF.